Listed here are 2 T cell receptor beta chains from one sample, sequenced in a study of cytomegalovirus exposure and HLA in healthy donors. The PCR made use of 60 Vbeta and 13 Jbeta primers. Only in-frame clones appear in the TCRdb table, and some are missing; sequencing was by immunoSEQ multiplex PCR. The profile shows hundreds of thousands of clones, about 70% of them singletons. The source material was PBMCs. These TCRs come from a man aged 35-49 years in good health and CMV-seropositive.

This sequence joins TRBV4-1 and TRBJ1-5; the match to TRBD1 covers 8 bases. CDR1 and CDR2 (germline): MGHRA, YSYEKL. The CDR3 contains 16 residues. The trim removed 4 bases at V and 2 bases at J, leaving 7 bases unmatched. The DNA for the CDR3 is TGCGCCAGCAGCCGTATGACAGGGGTAGGCAATCAGCCCCAGCATTTT. Amino acids: CASSRMTGVGNQPQHF.

The chain uses TRBV11-1 and TRBJ2-2; D gene unclear. The V end was cut by 2 bases, the J end by 4 bases, with 8 bases between. Germline CDR1 is SGHAT and CDR2 is FQDESV (reference sequence). The CDR3 runs to 14 residues. The DNA of the CDR3 is TGTGCCAGCAGCTTAACCGGTGGCACCGGGGAGCTGTTTTTT. Encoded protein: CASSLTGGTGELFF. Complete variable domain (other parts from reference TRBV11-1 and TRBJ2-2): EAEVAQSPRYKITEKSQAVAFWCDPISGHATLYWYRQILGQGPELLVQFQDESVVDDSQLPKDRFSAERLKGVDSTLKIQPAELGDSAMYLCASSLTGGTGELFFGEGSRLTVL.